These 30 T cell receptor beta chains share one sample of origin, sequenced in a study of blood T cell repertoires in COVID-19. Produced via immunoSEQ multiplex PCR; TCRdb's table is partial and in-frame only. The repertoire holds roughly 120,000 clones, with around four fifths as singletons. Input material: peripheral blood. The receptors shown here come from a woman in her sixties with acute or convalescent COVID-19.

The chain couples TRBV27 to TRBJ2-4; D remains unclear. Per the germline V gene, CDR1 is MNHEY and CDR2 is SMNVEV (reference sequence). V lost 4 bases, J lost 0 bases, and 10 bases lay in between. The CDR3 spans 15 residues. The CDR3 is CASSSLEEAKNIQYF. CDR3 in DNA: TGTGCCAGCAGTTCCCTCGAGGAAGCCAAAAACATTCAGTACTTC.

The chain carries TRBV20-1 and TRBJ1-1; 9 nucleotides match TRBD1. Germline V lookup: CDR1 DFQATT, CDR2 SNEGSKA (reference sequence). The CDR3 length is 10 residues. DNA for the CDR3: TGCAGGGGGACAGGGACTGAAGCTTTCTTT. Translated, it gives CRGTGTEAFF.

The rearrangement links TRBV12-3 or TRBV12-4 to TRBJ1-1; D gene unclear. The V and J ends lost 2 bases and 7 bases respectively, with 5 bases between them. The CDR3 covers 11 residues. The CDR3, as DNA: TGTGCCAGCAGTTTATTCGGTGAAGCTTTCTTT. Residues: CASSLFGEAFF.

This clone appeared once. The chain combines TRBV6-5 with TRBJ1-6; TRBD1 is a possible D gene (6 bases). V was shortened by 6 bases and J by 7 bases, with 13 bases between the two germline ends. The CDR3 length is 14 residues. CDR1 is MNHEY, CDR2 SVGAGI, per germline. CDR3: CASRDPGENSPLHF. Written as DNA, the CDR3 is TGTGCCAGCAGAGATCCAGGGGAGAATTCACCCCTCCACTTT.

The V call is TRBV30, the J call TRBJ2-2, with 7 bases aligning to TRBD2. This CDR3 is 13 amino acids long. The germline CDR1 and CDR2 sequences are GTSNPN and SVGIG (reference sequence). V lost 3 bases and J lost 6; bases outside the gene matches: 4. The CDR3 loop reads CAWRPGGSGELFF. CDR3 in DNA: TGTGCCTGGAGGCCCGGGGGGTCCGGGGAGCTGTTTTTT.

The genes are TRBV6-2 or TRBV6-3 and TRBJ2-1, with D possibly matching TRBD1 (6 bases). Germline V gene sequence: CDR1 MNHEY, CDR2 SVGEGT. This CDR3 is 20 amino acids long. The germline V and J ends were trimmed by 3 bases and 11 bases, with 35 bases remaining between them. Here the CDR3 DNA reads TGTGCCAGCAGTTATGTTCCGACGTCGGGTTCGTCGTACAGGGAAAATCAGCAGTTCTTC. It translates to CASSYVPTSGSSYRENQQFF.

The rearrangement uses TRBV7-9 and TRBJ1-2, with TRBD1 as a possible D gene (6 bases). CDR3 length: 16 amino acids. The V end was cut by 8 bases, the J end by 4 bases, with 23 bases between. Germline values: CDR1 SEHNR, CDR2 FQNEAQ (reference sequence). For the CDR3, the DNA is TGTGCCAGCGATCTTTTAAGAGGGGGAAGGGGCTATGGCTACACCTTC. Translating it yields CASDLLRGGRGYGYTF.

The rearrangement links TRBV2 to TRBJ1-6; the D gene is possibly TRBD1 (5 bases). Trimming left V 3 bases short and J 6 bases short, with 15 bases between. CDR3 length: 16 amino acids. Germline V gives CDR1 SNHLY, CDR2 FYNNEI. CDR3 nucleotide sequence: TGTGCCAGCAGTGATGTGGCAGGGCAACGTAATTCACCCCTCCACTTT. It specifies CASSDVAGQRNSPLHF.

The chain employs TRBV10-3 and TRBJ1-6; D is unresolved. V shed 3 bases and J shed 7 bases, with 22 bases lying between them. The germline gives CDR1 ENHRY, CDR2 SYGVKD. This CDR3 region has 18 residues. The CDR3 protein is CAISDREERGRGNSPLHF. The DNA of the CDR3 is TGTGCCATCAGTGATCGAGAGGAACGGGGTCGCGGGAATTCACCCCTCCACTTT.

CDR3 region: CASSFPGDYGYTF. The CDR3 nucleotides read TGTGCCAGCAGCTTTCCAGGCGACTATGGCTACACCTTC. The V call is TRBV7-9, the J call TRBJ1-2; D remains ambiguous. The V gene lost 3 bases and the J gene lost 3 bases, with 8 bases spanning the gap. This CDR3 has 13 amino acids. Germline CDR1 reads SEHNR; CDR2 reads FQNEAQ (reference sequence).

The rearrangement uses TRBV10-3 and TRBJ2-2; TRBD2 aligns across 9 bases. The CDR3 covers 14 residues. In germline, CDR1 is ENHRY, CDR2 SYGVKD. The J segment lost 5 bases and the V segment lost 10 bases, leaving 8 bases of the junction unmatched. This chain's CDR3 is CATRLAEGTGELFF. In nucleotides, the CDR3 is TGTGCCACCCGACTAGCGGAAGGTACCGGGGAGCTGTTTTTT.

This chain joins TRBV5-4 and TRBJ2-2, with 9 bases matching TRBD1. This CDR3 is 18 amino acids long. Germline CDR1 SGHNT, CDR2 YYREEE (reference sequence). The J segment lost 0 bases and the V segment lost 4 bases, leaving 10 bases of the junction unmatched. CDR3 DNA sequence: TGTGCCAGCAGCCTAGGGACAGGGAGGGTGTCGAACACCGGGGAGCTGTTTTTT. Protein product: CASSLGTGRVSNTGELFF.

This rearrangement joins TRBV9 to TRBJ2-1; 13 nucleotides line up with TRBD2. The junction had 4 bases not matched to a gene; V was cut back by 5 bases and J by 8 bases. The germline V gene encodes CDR1 SGDLS and CDR2 YYNGEE. The CDR3 loop spans 14 amino acids. This chain's CDR3 is CASRRTSGSHEQFF. The CDR3 DNA follows: TGTGCCAGCAGGAGGACTAGCGGGAGCCATGAGCAGTTCTTC.

This chain uses TRBV15 with TRBJ2-2, with 16 bases aligning to TRBD2. This CDR3 has 19 residues. V dropped 1 base and J dropped 7; count of bases not matched to a gene: 9. Looked up from germline, CDR1 is LNHNV and CDR2 is YYDKDF (reference sequence). As DNA, the CDR3 is TGTGCCACCAGCAGAGCGTTGGGACTAGCGGGAGGGTCCATCGGGGAGCTGTTTTTT. Amino acids: CATSRALGLAGGSIGELFF.

The chain combines TRBV5-1 with TRBJ1-6; 10 bases align to TRBD1. Germline lookup yields CDR1 SGHRS and CDR2 YFSETQ. V shed 4 bases, J shed 9 bases, and the junction held 7 bases outside the gene matches. This CDR3 contains 15 residues. The CDR3 here is CASSLDRGRVSPLHF. The DNA of the CDR3 is TGCGCCAGCAGCCTAGACAGGGGGCGCGTTTCACCCCTCCACTTT.

This sequence joins TRBV7-8 and TRBJ2-1, with 8 bases matching TRBD2. V trimming: 4 bases; J trimming: 9 bases; junction bases outside the gene matches: 8. Germline V lookup: CDR1 SGHVS, CDR2 FQNEAQ. CDR3 length equals 14 residues. The CDR3 loop is CASSSFRTSSEQFF. The CDR3, as DNA: TGTGCCAGCAGCTCCTTCCGGACTAGCAGTGAGCAGTTCTTC.

This clone has only a few counts. This chain connects TRBV2 to TRBJ1-2; 7 bases are a match to TRBD1. Germline values: CDR1 SNHLY, CDR2 FYNNEI. Trimming removed 6 bases from V and 0 bases from J; junction bases left unmatched: 4. The CDR3 loop spans 14 amino acids. CDR3 residues: CASRAGQSNYGYTF. As DNA, the CDR3 is TGTGCCAGCAGGGCGGGACAGTCTAACTATGGCTACACCTTC.

The chain recombines TRBV6-6 with TRBJ2-2; 11 bases fit TRBD1. J gave up 6 bases and V 6 bases, and 9 bases lay outside the gene matches. CDR1 and CDR2 (germline): MNHNY, SVGAGI (reference sequence). This CDR3 contains 16 residues. CDR3: CASSSSGTGGPGELFF. DNA of the CDR3: TGTGCCAGCAGCAGCTCTGGGACAGGGGGGCCCGGGGAGCTGTTTTTT.

The rearrangement joins TRBV6-2 or TRBV6-3 to TRBJ2-3; the D gene is possibly TRBD1 (5 bases). Per germline, CDR1 MNHEY and CDR2 SVGEGT. The CDR3 runs 15 residues. V lost 2 bases, J lost 3 bases, and 12 bases lay in between. The CDR3: CASSYGAKVTDTQYF. In nucleotides, the CDR3 is TGTGCCAGCAGTTACGGGGCAAAGGTAACAGATACGCAGTATTTT.

The genes are TRBV6-6 and TRBJ1-1; D gene uncertain. The V end lost 6 bases, the J end lost 1 base, and 12 bases lay between the germline ends. Germline lookup yields CDR1 MNHNY and CDR2 SVGAGI (reference sequence). This CDR3 is built from 14 residues. This CDR3 is CASRQFGENTEAFF. The CDR3 DNA is TGTGCCAGCAGGCAGTTCGGGGAGAACACTGAAGCTTTCTTT.

This clone was seen a few times. The chain has TRBV24-1 and TRBJ2-1, with D possibly matching TRBD1 (5 bases). The V gene lost 2 bases and the J gene lost 10 bases, with 11 bases spanning the gap. CDR1 and CDR2 from the germline V gene are KGHDR and SFDVKD. This CDR3 is built from 13 residues. The DNA for the CDR3 is TGTGCCACCAGTGATTCCCGACAGCCCGAGCAGTTCTTC. Residues: CATSDSRQPEQFF.

The V call is TRBV28, the J call TRBJ1-5; D is unclear. This CDR3 spans 12 amino acids. V shed 6 bases and J shed 7 bases, with 10 bases lying between them. The V gene's germline CDR1 is MDHEN and CDR2 SYDVKM. Written as DNA, the CDR3 is TGTGCCAGCAGCAGGCCTTACCAGCCCCAGCATTTT. Protein: CASSRPYQPQHF.

The rearrangement links TRBV2 to TRBJ2-7; the D gene is possibly TRBD2 (7 bases). CDR3 length equals 14 residues. Germline V gene data show CDR1 as SNHLY and CDR2 as FYNNEI. The V end was cut by 7 bases, the J end by 5 bases, with 18 bases between. Here the CDR3 reads CASIRGGGGDEQYF. As DNA, the CDR3 is TGTGCCAGCATTCGAGGCGGGGGCGGCGACGAGCAGTACTTC.

On this clone: This sample also contains other DNA sequences that code for the same CDR3. The CDR3 spells CASSPGGRGGRQPQHF. The CDR3 DNA is TGTGCCAGCAGTCCCGGGGGTAGGGGCGGTCGTCAGCCCCAGCATTTT. The V call is TRBV28, the J call TRBJ1-5; TRBD1 might be the D (5 bases). This CDR3 is 16 amino acids long. Germline assignment: CDR1 MDHEN and CDR2 SYDVKM. V shed 5 bases and J shed 6 bases, with 20 bases lying between them.

As for this clone: Other DNA variants within this sample encode the same CDR3. J is TRBJ1-2 and V is TRBV28; 7 nucleotides match TRBD1. The CDR3 sequence is 14 residues long. The ends lost 5 bases at V and 1 base at J; junction bases unmatched: 4. Per the germline V gene, CDR1 is MDHEN and CDR2 is SYDVKM. CDR3 loop: CASSPGGLNYGYTF. In DNA form, the CDR3 reads TGTGCCAGCAGTCCAGGGGGTCTTAACTATGGCTACACCTTC.

The chain couples TRBV28 to TRBJ2-1; 7 bases are shared with TRBD1. Trimming removed 1 base from V and 9 bases from J; junction bases left unmatched: 3. The CDR3 runs 13 residues. Looked up from germline, CDR1 is MDHEN and CDR2 is SYDVKM. The CDR3 protein is CASSLYRQGEQFF. The DNA of the CDR3 is TGTGCCAGCAGTTTATACCGACAGGGTGAGCAGTTCTTC.

The table lists this clone with a few counts. The rearrangement links TRBV3-1 (or the pseudogene TRBV3-2) to TRBJ1-1; the D gene is possibly TRBD1 (5 bases). The CDR3 is made up of 16 amino acids. Trimming stripped 5 bases from V and 0 bases from J, with 16 bases between. In germline, CDR1 is LGHDT, CDR2 YNNKEL (reference sequence). The CDR3 loop reads CASSTRQTLMNTEAFF. CDR3 in DNA: TGTGCCAGCAGCACCCGACAGACTCTTATGAACACTGAAGCTTTCTTT.

Only a few counts were recorded for this clone. This rearrangement joins TRBV20-1 to TRBJ2-5; 12 bases line up with TRBD2. J lost 5 bases, V lost 3 bases, and 7 bases had no gene match. Germline V gene data show CDR1 as DFQATT and CDR2 as SNEGSKA (reference sequence). This CDR3 comprises 15 residues. CDR3 coding DNA: TGCAGTGCTAGTGCCTGGACTAGCGGGACCGAGACCCAGTACTTC. It is translated as CSASAWTSGTETQYF.

CDR3 protein: CASSPLFDSTSGTGDTQYF. The CDR3 bases are TGCGCCAGCAGCCCACTATTTGATTCCACTAGCGGGACGGGAGATACGCAGTATTTT. The gene calls are TRBV5-1 and TRBJ2-3; 10 bases match TRBD2. Germline values: CDR1 SGHRS, CDR2 YFSETQ. This CDR3 is 19 amino acids long. V trimming: 4 bases; J trimming: 5 bases; junction bases outside the gene matches: 19.

The chain carries TRBV7-2 and TRBJ2-7; 7 bases fit TRBD1. The CDR3 runs to 14 residues. After removal of 4 bases from V and 6 bases from J, the junction contained 9 bases not matched to a gene. Germline V gene sequence: CDR1 SGHTA, CDR2 FQGNSA. In DNA form, the CDR3 reads TGTGCCAGCAGCTCACCAGGGGGACGGCGCGAGCAGTACTTC. Encoded protein: CASSSPGGRREQYF.